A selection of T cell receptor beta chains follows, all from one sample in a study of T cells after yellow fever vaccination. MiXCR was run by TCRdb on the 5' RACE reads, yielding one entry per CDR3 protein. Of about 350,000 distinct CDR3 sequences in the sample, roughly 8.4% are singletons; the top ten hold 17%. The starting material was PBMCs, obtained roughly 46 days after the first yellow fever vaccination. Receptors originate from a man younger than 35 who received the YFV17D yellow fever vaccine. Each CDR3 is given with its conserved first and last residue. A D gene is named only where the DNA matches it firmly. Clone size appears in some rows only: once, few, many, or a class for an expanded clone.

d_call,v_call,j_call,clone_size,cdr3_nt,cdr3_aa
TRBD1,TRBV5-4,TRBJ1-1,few,TGTGCCAGCAGCGCTCCCGGGACAGGGAAGTTCACTGAAGCTTTCTTT,CASSAPGTGKFTEAFF
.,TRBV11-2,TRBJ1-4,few,TGTGCCAGCAGCTACTTATACGAAAAACTGTTTTTT,CASSYLYEKLFF
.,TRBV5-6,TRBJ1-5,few,TGTGCCAGCAGCTTGGGAGGACAGCCACAGCCCCAGCATTTT,CASSLGGQPQPQHF
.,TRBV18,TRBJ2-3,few,TGTGCCAGCTCACCCGTTGAGAGCACAGATACGCAGTATTTT,CASSPVESTDTQYF
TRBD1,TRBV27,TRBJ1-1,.,TGTGCCAGCAGTTGGACAGGGGCCCCCCCCACTGAAGCTTTCTTT,CASSWTGAPPTEAFF
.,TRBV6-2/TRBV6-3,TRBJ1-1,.,TGTGCCAGCAGTTACTTAAGGAGGAACACTGAAGCTTTCTTT,CASSYLRRNTEAFF
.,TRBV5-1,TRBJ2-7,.,TGCGCCAGCAGCATGGACAGTTTCCTCGAGCAGTACTTC,CASSMDSFLEQYF
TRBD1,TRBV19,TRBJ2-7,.,TGTGCCAGTAGTTTCGACAGGGAGTTCAACGAGCAGTACTTC,CASSFDREFNEQYF
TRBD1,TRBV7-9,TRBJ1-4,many,TGTGCCAGCAGCTTAAACGACAGGGGATGGGGAGCAACTAATGAAAAACTGTTTTTT,CASSLNDRGWGATNEKLFF
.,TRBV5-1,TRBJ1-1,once,TGCGCCAGCAGCCTAATGGGGGTCGGAACTGAAGCTTTCTTT,CASSLMGVGTEAFF
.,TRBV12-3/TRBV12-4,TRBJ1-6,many,TGTGCCAGCAGCACAGGGCAGTTTTCACCCCTCCACTTT,CASSTGQFSPLHF
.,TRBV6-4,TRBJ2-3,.,TGTGCCAGCTATGCGGGGACCACAGATACGCAGTATTTT,CASYAGTTDTQYF
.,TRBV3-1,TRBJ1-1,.,TGTGCCAGCAGCCAAGGTCCGTCAGCCAGAGGAACTGAAGCTTTCTTT,CASSQGPSARGTEAFF
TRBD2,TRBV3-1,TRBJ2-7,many,TGTGCCAGCAGCTTCCGACTAGCCTCCTACGAGCAGTACTTC,CASSFRLASYEQYF
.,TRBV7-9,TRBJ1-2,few,TGTGCCAGCAGCATTAGAGGGGGGGCCAGCGGCTACACCTTC,CASSIRGGASGYTF
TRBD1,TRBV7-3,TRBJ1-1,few,TGTGCCAGCAGCTACAGGGGGCCGACTGAAGCTTTCTTT,CASSYRGPTEAFF
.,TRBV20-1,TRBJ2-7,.,TGCAGTGCTAGAGAAGGCAGCTACGAGCAGTACTTC,CSAREGSYEQYF
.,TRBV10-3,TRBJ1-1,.,TGTGCCATCAGTGAGAACCAACCGGGACGGGAAGCTTTCTTT,CAISENQPGREAFF
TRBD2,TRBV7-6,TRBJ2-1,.,TGTGCCAGCAGCACACCACTAGCGGACGTTTACAATGAGCAGTTCTTC,CASSTPLADVYNEQFF
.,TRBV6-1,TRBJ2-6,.,TGTGCCAGCAGGGTACGAGTCAGGCCCTCTGGGGCCAACGTCCTGACTTTC,CASRVRVRPSGANVLTF
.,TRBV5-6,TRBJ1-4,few,TGTGCCAGCAGCCTGGGTCATTCACCAGAAAAACTGTTTTTT,CASSLGHSPEKLFF
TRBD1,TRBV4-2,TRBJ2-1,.,TGTGCCAGCAGCCGTGGACAGGGGAAGATGCATGAGCAGTTCTTC,CASSRGQGKMHEQFF
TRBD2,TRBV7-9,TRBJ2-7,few,TGTGCCAGCAATGGGGGGGGCTCCTACGAGCAGTACTTC,CASNGGGSYEQYF
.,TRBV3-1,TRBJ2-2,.,TGTGCCAGCAGCCAAGAAGGCTGGACCGGGGAGCTGTTTTTT,CASSQEGWTGELFF
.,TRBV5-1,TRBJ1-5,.,TGCGCCAGCAGCTTGGTGCCTGGGAGTGGTCAGCCCCAGCATTTT,CASSLVPGSGQPQHF